The rows below give T cell receptor beta chains drawn from one sample of a study of T cell responses to AZD1222 COVID-19 vaccine. Libraries were prepared by immunoSEQ multiplex PCR; TCRdb keeps only in-frame clonotypes and omits some of them. The table lists some 120,000 clones, about 90% of them singletons. The sample consisted of peripheral blood, taken on day 0 of AZD1222 vaccination. The receptors originated from an adult in good health. Both conserved end residues are part of each CDR3. A D gene is named only where the DNA matches it firmly. The size field is filled for only some rows; it gives once, few, many or a size class.

d_call: TRBD2
j_call: TRBJ2-1
clone_size: -
v_call: TRBV3-1/TRBV3-2
cdr3_nt: TGTGCCAGCAGCCAATTGGGACTAGCGGGCAATGAGCAGTTCTTC
cdr3_aa: CASSQLGLAGNEQFF

d_call: -
j_call: TRBJ1-5
clone_size: -
v_call: TRBV27
cdr3_nt: TGTGCCAGCAGTCCCCCGGGACAAAGGAATCAGCCCCAGCATTTT
cdr3_aa: CASSPPGQRNQPQHF

d_call: TRBD2
j_call: TRBJ2-1
clone_size: -
v_call: TRBV5-1
cdr3_nt: TGCGCCAGCAGCTCGGGGGGTACTCTCGATGAGCAGTTCTTC
cdr3_aa: CASSSGGTLDEQFF

d_call: TRBD2
j_call: TRBJ2-1
clone_size: -
v_call: TRBV5-1
cdr3_nt: TGCGCCAGCAGCATTAGAAGCGGGGGAAACAATGAGCAGTTCTTC
cdr3_aa: CASSIRSGGNNEQFF

d_call: -
j_call: TRBJ1-3
clone_size: -
v_call: TRBV5-1
cdr3_nt: TGCGCCAGCAGCTTGGAACTCTCCTCTGGAAACACCATATATTTT
cdr3_aa: CASSLELSSGNTIYF

d_call: -
j_call: TRBJ1-1
clone_size: -
v_call: TRBV19
cdr3_nt: TGTGCCAGTAGAACAGGGTCACAAGCTTTCTTT
cdr3_aa: CASRTGSQAFF

d_call: -
j_call: TRBJ2-7
clone_size: -
v_call: TRBV6-5
cdr3_nt: TGTGCCAGCGGTCTGACTGAGCAGTACTTC
cdr3_aa: CASGLTEQYF

d_call: TRBD2
j_call: TRBJ2-5
clone_size: -
v_call: TRBV19
cdr3_nt: TGTGCCAGTAGAGTAGCGGGAGGCGGGGAGACCCAGTACTTC
cdr3_aa: CASRVAGGGETQYF

d_call: TRBD1
j_call: TRBJ1-4
clone_size: -
v_call: TRBV3-1/TRBV3-2
cdr3_nt: TGTGCCAGCAGCCCCGGGACAGGGACTGAAAAACTGTTTTTT
cdr3_aa: CASSPGTGTEKLFF

d_call: -
j_call: TRBJ1-1
clone_size: -
v_call: TRBV14
cdr3_nt: TGTGCCAGCAGCCAAGTTCGGGTAGGACCCGAAGCTTTCTTT
cdr3_aa: CASSQVRVGPEAFF

d_call: -
j_call: TRBJ1-2
clone_size: -
v_call: TRBV6-1
cdr3_nt: TGTGCCAGCAGTGAAGCGGATCAGGGTGACTATGGCTACACCTTC
cdr3_aa: CASSEADQGDYGYTF

d_call: -
j_call: TRBJ1-2
clone_size: -
v_call: TRBV3-1/TRBV3-2
cdr3_nt: TGTGCCAGCAGCCAGTCTCAGGGATATGGCTACACCTTC
cdr3_aa: CASSQSQGYGYTF

d_call: -
j_call: TRBJ1-2
clone_size: -
v_call: TRBV4-3
cdr3_nt: TGCGCCAGCAGCCAAGATCGGCATAACTATGGCTACACCTTC
cdr3_aa: CASSQDRHNYGYTF

d_call: TRBD1
j_call: TRBJ1-2
clone_size: -
v_call: TRBV5-1
cdr3_nt: TGCGCCAGCAGAGACCACGCGACAGGGGGACTGGGTGGCTACACCTTC
cdr3_aa: CASRDHATGGLGGYTF

d_call: -
j_call: TRBJ1-6
clone_size: -
v_call: TRBV6-2/TRBV6-3
cdr3_nt: TGTGCCAGCAGCATTCTCCAGGGGTCCTATAATTCACCCCTCCACTTT
cdr3_aa: CASSILQGSYNSPLHF

d_call: -
j_call: TRBJ2-1
clone_size: -
v_call: TRBV6-5
cdr3_nt: TGTGCCAGCAGTACTCCAGCGGGTTACAATGAGCAGTTCTTC
cdr3_aa: CASSTPAGYNEQFF

d_call: TRBD1
j_call: TRBJ1-4
clone_size: many
v_call: TRBV7-8
cdr3_nt: TGTGCCAGCAGCTTGACCGGGACAGCAACTAATGAAAAACTGTTTTTT
cdr3_aa: CASSLTGTATNEKLFF

d_call: TRBD1
j_call: TRBJ2-7
clone_size: -
v_call: TRBV19
cdr3_nt: TGTGCCAGTAGACCGGGACAGGGTTCGTACGAGCAGTACTTC
cdr3_aa: CASRPGQGSYEQYF

d_call: -
j_call: TRBJ1-2
clone_size: -
v_call: TRBV7-9
cdr3_nt: TGTGCCAGCAGCTCAGGACCCCGGCTAGACTATGGCTACACCTTC
cdr3_aa: CASSSGPRLDYGYTF

d_call: -
j_call: TRBJ2-3
clone_size: -
v_call: TRBV4-3
cdr3_nt: TGCGCCAGCAGCCAAGAGGGAAGGAACACAGATACGCAGTATTTT
cdr3_aa: CASSQEGRNTDTQYF

d_call: -
j_call: TRBJ1-5
clone_size: -
v_call: TRBV3-1/TRBV3-2
cdr3_nt: TGTGCCAGCAGCCAAGATAAGTTACGAGGCAATCAGCCCCAGCATTTT
cdr3_aa: CASSQDKLRGNQPQHF

d_call: TRBD1
j_call: TRBJ1-5
clone_size: few
v_call: TRBV6-6
cdr3_nt: TGTGCCAGCAGTAGTCCCGGGACAGCTCTCAATCAGCCCCAGCATTTT
cdr3_aa: CASSSPGTALNQPQHF

d_call: -
j_call: TRBJ1-2
clone_size: -
v_call: TRBV7-2
cdr3_nt: TGTGCCAGCAGCTACATAAAGGGGGAATCTTCAGGCTACACCTTC
cdr3_aa: CASSYIKGESSGYTF

d_call: TRBD1
j_call: TRBJ2-3
clone_size: -
v_call: TRBV7-6
cdr3_nt: TGTGCCAGCAGCCCTACAGGGGGCCCCACAGATACGCAGTATTTT
cdr3_aa: CASSPTGGPTDTQYF

d_call: -
j_call: TRBJ1-2
clone_size: -
v_call: TRBV24-1
cdr3_nt: TGTGCCACCAGTGATTTTGCGGTTGACTATGGCTACACCTTC
cdr3_aa: CATSDFAVDYGYTF

d_call: TRBD1
j_call: TRBJ2-1
clone_size: -
v_call: TRBV11-3
cdr3_nt: TGTGCCAGCAGCTGGGGGACAGGAACCTACAATGAGCAGTTCTTC
cdr3_aa: CASSWGTGTYNEQFF

d_call: -
j_call: TRBJ1-4
clone_size: -
v_call: TRBV12-3/TRBV12-4
cdr3_nt: TGTGCCAGCAGCATCTTAGGGGGGGGAAAACTGTTTTTT
cdr3_aa: CASSILGGGKLFF

d_call: -
j_call: TRBJ1-2
clone_size: -
v_call: TRBV20-1
cdr3_nt: TGCAGTGCTAGTTTTACAGACTATGGCTACACCTTC
cdr3_aa: CSASFTDYGYTF

d_call: -
j_call: TRBJ1-2
clone_size: -
v_call: TRBV30
cdr3_nt: TGTGCCTGGAGTGCCACATGGGTCTATGGCTACACCTTC
cdr3_aa: CAWSATWVYGYTF

d_call: TRBD1
j_call: TRBJ1-5
clone_size: -
v_call: TRBV29-1
cdr3_nt: TGCAGCGCAAGAGGGACAGGGGATCAGCCCCAGCATTTT
cdr3_aa: CSARGTGDQPQHF

d_call: TRBD1
j_call: TRBJ1-1
clone_size: many
v_call: TRBV4-1
cdr3_nt: TGCGCCAGCAGCCAAGGGACAGGGGGAGGGACTGAAGCTTTCTTT
cdr3_aa: CASSQGTGGGTEAFF

d_call: TRBD1
j_call: TRBJ1-2
clone_size: -
v_call: TRBV5-6
cdr3_nt: TGTGCCAGCAGCTACCGCCCTGACAGGGGGCCCGTCTATGGCTACACCTTC
cdr3_aa: CASSYRPDRGPVYGYTF

d_call: -
j_call: TRBJ2-1
clone_size: -
v_call: TRBV21-1
cdr3_nt: TGTGCCAGCAGCACGGAAGCGGCATCGGGCAATGAGCAGTTCTTC
cdr3_aa: CASSTEAASGNEQFF

d_call: TRBD1
j_call: TRBJ2-3
clone_size: -
v_call: TRBV3-1/TRBV3-2
cdr3_nt: TGTGCCAGCAGCCTTGACAGGGCAGATACGCAGTATTTT
cdr3_aa: CASSLDRADTQYF

d_call: TRBD1
j_call: TRBJ1-6
clone_size: -
v_call: TRBV4-3
cdr3_nt: TGCGCCAGCAGCTCCGGGACAGGGAGTTCGAATTCACCCCTCCACTTT
cdr3_aa: CASSSGTGSSNSPLHF

d_call: TRBD2
j_call: TRBJ2-7
clone_size: -
v_call: TRBV7-2
cdr3_nt: TGTGCCAGCAGCTTGGGACTAGCGGGGTACGAGCAGTACTTC
cdr3_aa: CASSLGLAGYEQYF

d_call: TRBD1
j_call: TRBJ1-1
clone_size: few
v_call: TRBV5-4
cdr3_nt: TGTGCCAGCAACCTGATGACAGGGGGGGCCACTGAAGCTTTCTTT
cdr3_aa: CASNLMTGGATEAFF